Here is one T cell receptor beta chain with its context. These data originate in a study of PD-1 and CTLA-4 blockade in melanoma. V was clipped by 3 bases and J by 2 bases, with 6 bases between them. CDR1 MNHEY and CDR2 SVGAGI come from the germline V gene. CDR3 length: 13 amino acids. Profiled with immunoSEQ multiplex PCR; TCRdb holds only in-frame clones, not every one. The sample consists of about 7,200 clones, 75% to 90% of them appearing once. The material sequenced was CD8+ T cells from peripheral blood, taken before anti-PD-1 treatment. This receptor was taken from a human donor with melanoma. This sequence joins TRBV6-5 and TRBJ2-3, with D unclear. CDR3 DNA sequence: TGTGCCAGCAGTTATGGGTCCACAGATACGCAGTATTTT. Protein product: CASSYGSTDTQYF.